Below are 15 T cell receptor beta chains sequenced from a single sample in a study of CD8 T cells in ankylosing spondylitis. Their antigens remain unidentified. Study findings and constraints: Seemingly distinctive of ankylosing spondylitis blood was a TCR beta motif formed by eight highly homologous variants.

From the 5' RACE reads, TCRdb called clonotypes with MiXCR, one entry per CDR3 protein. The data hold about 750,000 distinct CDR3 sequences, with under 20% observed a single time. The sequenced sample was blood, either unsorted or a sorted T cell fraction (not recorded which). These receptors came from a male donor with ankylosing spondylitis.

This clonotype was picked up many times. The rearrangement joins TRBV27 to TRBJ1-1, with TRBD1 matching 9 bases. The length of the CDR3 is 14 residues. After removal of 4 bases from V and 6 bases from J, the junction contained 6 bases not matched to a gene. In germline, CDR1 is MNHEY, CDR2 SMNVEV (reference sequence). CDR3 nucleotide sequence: TGTGCCAGCAGTTCCGGACAGGGGTTTCCTGAAGCTTTCTTT. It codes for CASSSGQGFPEAFF.

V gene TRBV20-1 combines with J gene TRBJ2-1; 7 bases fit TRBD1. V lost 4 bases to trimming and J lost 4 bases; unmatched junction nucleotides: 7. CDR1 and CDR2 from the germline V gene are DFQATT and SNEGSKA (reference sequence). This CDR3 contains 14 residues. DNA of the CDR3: TGCAGTGCTAATCGACAGGGAGATTACAATGAGCAGTTCTTC. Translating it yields CSANRQGDYNEQFF.

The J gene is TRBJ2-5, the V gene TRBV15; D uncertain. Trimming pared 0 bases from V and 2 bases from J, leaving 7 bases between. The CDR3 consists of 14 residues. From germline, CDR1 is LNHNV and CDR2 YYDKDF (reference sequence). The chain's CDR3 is CATSRDRVQETQYF. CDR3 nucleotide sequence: TGTGCCACCAGCAGAGATCGGGTTCAAGAGACCCAGTACTTC.

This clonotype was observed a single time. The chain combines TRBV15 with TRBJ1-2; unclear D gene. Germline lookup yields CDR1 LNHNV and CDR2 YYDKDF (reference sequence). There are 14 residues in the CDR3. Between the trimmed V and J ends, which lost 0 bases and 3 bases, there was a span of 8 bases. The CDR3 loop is CATSREGPDYGYTF. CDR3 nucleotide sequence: TGTGCCACCAGCAGAGAAGGGCCGGACTATGGCTACACCTTC. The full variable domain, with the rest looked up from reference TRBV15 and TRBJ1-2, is DAMVIQNPRYQVTQFGKPVTLSCSQTLNHNVMYWYQQKSSQAPKLLFHYYDKDFNNEADTPDNFQSRRPNTSFCFLDIRSPGLGDTAMYLCATSREGPDYGYTFGSGTRLTVV.

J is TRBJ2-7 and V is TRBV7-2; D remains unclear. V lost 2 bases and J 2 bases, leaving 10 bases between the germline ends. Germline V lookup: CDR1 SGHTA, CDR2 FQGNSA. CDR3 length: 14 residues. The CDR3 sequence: CASSLTQHPYEQYF. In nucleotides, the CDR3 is TGTGCCAGCAGCTTAACTCAACACCCCTACGAGCAGTACTTC.

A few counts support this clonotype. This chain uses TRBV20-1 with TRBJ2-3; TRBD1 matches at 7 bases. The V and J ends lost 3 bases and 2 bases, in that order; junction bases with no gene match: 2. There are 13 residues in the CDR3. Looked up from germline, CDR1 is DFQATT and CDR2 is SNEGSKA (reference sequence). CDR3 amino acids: CSARGQNTDTQYF. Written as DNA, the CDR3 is TGCAGTGCTAGGGGACAGAACACAGATACGCAGTATTTT.

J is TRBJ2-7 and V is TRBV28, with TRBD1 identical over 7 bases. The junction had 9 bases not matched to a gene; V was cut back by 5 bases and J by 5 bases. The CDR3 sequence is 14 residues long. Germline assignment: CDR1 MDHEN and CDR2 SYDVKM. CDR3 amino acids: CASSRQGKKDEQYF. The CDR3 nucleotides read TGTGCCAGCAGTCGACAGGGTAAGAAGGACGAGCAGTACTTC. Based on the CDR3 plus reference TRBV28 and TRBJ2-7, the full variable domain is DVKVTQSSRYLVKRTGEKVFLECVQDMDHENMFWYRQDPGLGLRLIYFSYDVKMKEKGDIPEGYSVSREKKERFSLILESASTNQTSMYLCASSRQGKKDEQYFGPGTRLTVT.

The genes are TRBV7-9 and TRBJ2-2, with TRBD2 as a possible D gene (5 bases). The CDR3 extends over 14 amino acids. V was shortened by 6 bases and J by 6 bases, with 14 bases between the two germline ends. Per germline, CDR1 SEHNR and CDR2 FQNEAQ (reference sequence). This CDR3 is CASSNPLEAGELFF. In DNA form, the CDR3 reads TGTGCCAGCAGTAATCCACTAGAAGCCGGGGAGCTGTTTTTT.

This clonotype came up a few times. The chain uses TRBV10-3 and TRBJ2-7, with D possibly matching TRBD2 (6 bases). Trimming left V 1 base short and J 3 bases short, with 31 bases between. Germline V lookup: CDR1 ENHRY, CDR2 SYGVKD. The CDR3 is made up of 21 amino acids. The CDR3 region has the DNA TGTGCCATCAGTGAGTGGGGCCCGGGACTTCAAACCCCTAAGTTTCGCTACGAGCAGTACTTC. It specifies CAISEWGPGLQTPKFRYEQYF.

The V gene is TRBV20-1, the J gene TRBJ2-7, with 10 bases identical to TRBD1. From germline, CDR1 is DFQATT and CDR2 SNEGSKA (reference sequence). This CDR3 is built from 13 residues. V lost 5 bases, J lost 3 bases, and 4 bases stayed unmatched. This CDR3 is CSAGRDRGYEQYF. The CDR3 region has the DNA TGCAGTGCTGGCCGGGACAGGGGCTACGAGCAGTACTTC.

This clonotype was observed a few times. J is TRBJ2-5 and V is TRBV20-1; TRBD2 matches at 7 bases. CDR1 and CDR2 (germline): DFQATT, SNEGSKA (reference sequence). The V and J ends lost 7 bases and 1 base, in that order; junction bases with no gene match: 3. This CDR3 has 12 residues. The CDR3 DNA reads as TGCAGTGGCCAGCGGGGCCAAGAGACCCAGTACTTC. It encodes CSGQRGQETQYF.

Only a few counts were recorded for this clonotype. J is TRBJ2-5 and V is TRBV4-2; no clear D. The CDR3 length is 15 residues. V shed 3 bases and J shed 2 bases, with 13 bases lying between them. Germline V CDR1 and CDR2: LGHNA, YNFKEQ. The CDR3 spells CASSQLQANQETQYF. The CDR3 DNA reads TGTGCCAGCAGCCAGCTCCAGGCTAATCAAGAGACCCAGTACTTC.

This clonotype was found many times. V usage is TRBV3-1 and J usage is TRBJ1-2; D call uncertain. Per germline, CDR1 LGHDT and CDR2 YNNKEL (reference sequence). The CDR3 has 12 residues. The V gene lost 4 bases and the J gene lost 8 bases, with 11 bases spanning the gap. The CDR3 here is CASSRGPEGYTF. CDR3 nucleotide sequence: TGTGCCAGCAGCCGAGGCCCGGAGGGCTACACCTTC.

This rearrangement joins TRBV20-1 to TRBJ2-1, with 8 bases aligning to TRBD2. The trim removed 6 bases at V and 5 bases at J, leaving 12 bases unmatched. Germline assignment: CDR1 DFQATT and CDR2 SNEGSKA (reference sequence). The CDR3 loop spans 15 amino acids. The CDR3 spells CSAVIAGLEHNEQFF. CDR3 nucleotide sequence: TGCAGTGCCGTAATAGCGGGATTAGAACACAATGAGCAGTTCTTC.

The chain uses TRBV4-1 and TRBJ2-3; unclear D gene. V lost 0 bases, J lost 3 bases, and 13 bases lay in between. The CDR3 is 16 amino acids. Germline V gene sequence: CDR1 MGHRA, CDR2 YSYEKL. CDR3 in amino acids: CASSQDPEVETDTQYF. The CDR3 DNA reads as TGCGCCAGCAGCCAAGATCCCGAGGTAGAAACAGATACGCAGTATTTT.